This record covers a single T cell receptor (beta chain). The sample comes from a study of T cell responses to AZD1222 COVID-19 vaccine. The V end lost 1 base, the J end lost 7 bases, and 7 bases lay between the germline ends. The CDR3 spans 11 residues. Germline CDR1 is GTSNPN and CDR2 is SVGIG (reference sequence). Some clones are missing from TCRdb's copy, which holds only in-frame ones; the method was immunoSEQ multiplex PCR. The sample consists of around 63,000 clones, about 85% of them appearing once. The source of this sequence is an adult in good health. The material was peripheral blood, obtained on day 0 of AZD1222 vaccination. The chain is built from TRBV30 and TRBJ1-2, with D perhaps TRBD1 (6 bases). DNA for the CDR3: TGTGCCTGGAGTGGGGGGGCTGGCTACACCTTC. This gives the protein CAWSGGAGYTF.